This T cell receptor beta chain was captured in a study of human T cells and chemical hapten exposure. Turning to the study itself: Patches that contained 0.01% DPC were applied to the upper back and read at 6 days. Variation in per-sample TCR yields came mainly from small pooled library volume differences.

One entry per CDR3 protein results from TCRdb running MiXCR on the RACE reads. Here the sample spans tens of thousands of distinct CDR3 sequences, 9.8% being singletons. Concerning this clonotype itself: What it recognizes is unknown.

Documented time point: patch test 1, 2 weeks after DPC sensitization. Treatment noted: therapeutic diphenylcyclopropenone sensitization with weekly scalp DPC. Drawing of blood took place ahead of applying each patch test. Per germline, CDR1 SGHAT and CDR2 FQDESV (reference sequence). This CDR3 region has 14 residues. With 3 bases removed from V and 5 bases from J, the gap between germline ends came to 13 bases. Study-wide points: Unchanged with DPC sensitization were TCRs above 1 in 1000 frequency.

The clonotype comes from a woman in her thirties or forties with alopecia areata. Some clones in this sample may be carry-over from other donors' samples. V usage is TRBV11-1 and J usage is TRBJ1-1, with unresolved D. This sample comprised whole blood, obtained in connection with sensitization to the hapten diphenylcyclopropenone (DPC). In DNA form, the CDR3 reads TGTGCCAGCAGCTTGGGTATAGGGAGGACTGAAGCTTTCTTT. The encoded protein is CASSLGIGRTEAFF.